One and the same sample provided the 2 T cell receptor beta chains below, sequenced in a study of blood T cell repertoires in COVID-19. Repertoires were generated with immunoSEQ multiplex PCR, while TCRdb's copy carries only in-frame clones and drops some. The sample has 40,000 to 50,000 clones, 80% to 90% seen once; the top ten hold around 8.5%. The sequenced material came from peripheral blood. The receptors here all came from a man aged 25-45 years with active or convalescent COVID-19.

The V gene is TRBV30, the J gene TRBJ1-4, with a weak D call TRBD1 (6 bases). Germline V CDR1 and CDR2: GTSNPN, SVGIG (reference sequence). V lost 0 bases to trimming and J lost 10 bases, with 12 bases between them. This CDR3 is built from 13 residues. This CDR3 reads CAWSVTGGRKLFF. The CDR3 region has the DNA TGTGCCTGGAGTGTGACAGGAGGTAGAAAACTGTTTTTT.

This clone was found once. The chain has TRBV7-6 and TRBJ2-1; 9 nucleotides line up with TRBD2. The CDR3 contains 15 residues. Germline CDR1 reads SGHVS; CDR2 reads FNYEAQ. J was trimmed by 7 bases and V by 3 bases; bases with no gene match: 7. The CDR3 region is CASSFVPSGNNEQFF. The CDR3 coding sequence is TGTGCCAGCAGCTTCGTTCCTAGCGGGAATAATGAGCAGTTCTTC.